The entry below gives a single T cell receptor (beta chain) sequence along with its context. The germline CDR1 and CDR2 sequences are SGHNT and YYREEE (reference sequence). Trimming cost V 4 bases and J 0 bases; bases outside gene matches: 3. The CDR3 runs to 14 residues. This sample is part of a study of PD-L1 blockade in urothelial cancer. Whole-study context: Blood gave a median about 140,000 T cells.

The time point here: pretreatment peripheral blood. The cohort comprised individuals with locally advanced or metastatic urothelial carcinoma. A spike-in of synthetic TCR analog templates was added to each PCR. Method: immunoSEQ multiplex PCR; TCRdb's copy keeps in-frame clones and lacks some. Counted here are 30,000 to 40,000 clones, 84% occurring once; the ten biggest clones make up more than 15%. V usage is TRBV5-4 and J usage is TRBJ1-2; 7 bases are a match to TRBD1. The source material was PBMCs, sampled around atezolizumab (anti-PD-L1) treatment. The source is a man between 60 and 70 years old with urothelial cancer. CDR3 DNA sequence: TGTGCCAGCAGCGGAGGGACAGCTAACTATGGCTACACCTTC. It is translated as CASSGGTANYGYTF. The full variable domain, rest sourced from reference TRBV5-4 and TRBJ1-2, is ETGVTQSPTHLIKTRGQQVTLRCSSQSGHNTVSWYQQALGQGPQFIFQYYREEENGRGNFPPRFSGLQFPNYSSELNVNALELDDSALYLCASSGGTANYGYTFGSGTRLTVV.